A single sample is the source of the 10 T cell receptor beta chains below, sequenced in a study of blood T cell repertoires in COVID-19. Profiling relied on immunoSEQ multiplex PCR, and the TCRdb table lists in-frame clones only, not all of them. The data show around 250,000 clones, 85% to 90% seen once. Material: PBMCs or T cells enriched from blood (not recorded which). The receptors stem from a woman aged 50 to 60 who had recovered from COVID-19.

The sample holds one count of this clone. At the DNA level, this CDR3 is encoded by other sequences in the same sample as well. This sequence joins TRBV5-1 and TRBJ2-3; a weak D match, TRBD1 (6 bases). CDR3 length equals 13 residues. The ends were cut back, 1 base at V and 3 bases at J, with 6 bases in the middle. Looked up from germline, CDR1 is SGHRS and CDR2 is YFSETQ. The CDR3 protein is CASSLQGTDTQYF. Written as DNA, the CDR3 is TGCGCCAGCAGCTTGCAGGGGACAGATACGCAGTATTTT.

The chain uses TRBV7-2 and TRBJ2-3; the D gene is possibly TRBD2 (7 bases). CDR1 is SGHTA and CDR2 is FQGNSA in the germline V gene. Trimming took 0 bases from V and 5 from J, leaving 12 bases between them. CDR3 length: 15 residues. The CDR3 nucleotides read TGTGCCAGCAGCTTAGCGGGAGGGGGGGTAGATACGCAGTATTTT. The encoded protein is CASSLAGGGVDTQYF.

The J gene is TRBJ2-7, the V gene TRBV6-5; tentatively, D is TRBD1 (6 bases). Trimming left V 0 bases short and J 0 bases short, with 12 bases between. Germline V lookup: CDR1 MNHEY, CDR2 SVGAGI. The CDR3 has 16 residues. CDR3 nucleotide sequence: TGTGCCAGCAGTTACTCTCCATCGGGACACTCCTACGAGCAGTACTTC. Translating it yields CASSYSPSGHSYEQYF.

This rearrangement joins TRBV16 to TRBJ1-3; weak D call: TRBD1 (5 bases). Germline assignment: CDR1 KGHSY and CDR2 FQNENV. CDR3 length: 16 amino acids. The V end was cut by 0 bases, the J end by 7 bases, with 16 bases between. DNA of the CDR3: TGTGCCAGCAGCCAATCTGCGGGGGATTCGGGGAACACCATATATTTT. Its protein product is CASSQSAGDSGNTIYF.

V and J are TRBV15 and TRBJ2-7, with 8 bases fitting TRBD1. The trim removed 1 base at V and 2 bases at J, leaving 1 base unmatched. Germline V lookup: CDR1 LNHNV, CDR2 YYDKDF (reference sequence). The CDR3 is 14 amino acids. For the CDR3, the DNA is TGTGCCACCAGCAGAGTGACAGGGGCCTACGAGCAGTACTTC. Translation: CATSRVTGAYEQYF.

The CDR3 DNA reads TGTGCCAGCAGCGGACAGGTGGCTGGAAACACCATATATTTT. It encodes CASSGQVAGNTIYF. The gene calls are TRBV6-5 and TRBJ1-3, with 7 bases matching TRBD1. The V and J ends lost 6 bases and 2 bases, in that order; junction bases with no gene match: 4. CDR3 length: 14 residues. CDR1 and CDR2 from the germline V gene are MNHEY and SVGAGI.

The chain is built from TRBV5-4 and TRBJ2-7, with D tentatively TRBD1 (6 bases). The V gene lost 0 bases and the J gene lost 0 bases, with 10 bases spanning the gap. The germline CDR1 and CDR2 sequences are SGHNT and YYREEE (reference sequence). The CDR3 consists of 15 residues. As DNA, the CDR3 is TGTGCCAGCAGCTTGGCTGGACAGAGCTCCTACGAGCAGTACTTC. This codes for CASSLAGQSSYEQYF.

J is TRBJ2-3 and V is TRBV3-1 (or the pseudogene TRBV3-2), with 10 bases identical to TRBD2. V was clipped by 1 base and J by 2 bases; unmatched bases: 12. CDR1 LGHDT and CDR2 YNNKEL come from the germline V gene (reference sequence). The CDR3 spans 19 residues. CDR3 sequence: CASSQGPVRLAGVTDTQYF. The DNA for the CDR3 is TGTGCCAGCAGCCAAGGTCCGGTGCGGCTAGCGGGAGTCACAGATACGCAGTATTTT.

The chain recombines TRBV19 with TRBJ2-7; 9 bases fit TRBD1. Germline loops: CDR1 LNHDA, CDR2 SQIVND (reference sequence). Trimming at V came to 4 bases and at J to 2 bases, leaving 3 bases not matched to a gene. CDR3 length: 14 residues. CDR3 DNA: TGTGCCAGTAGTACGGGGACAGGGACCTACGAGCAGTACTTC. As protein: CASSTGTGTYEQYF.

The chain has TRBV4-3 and TRBJ1-2; no clear D. The CDR3 is made up of 15 amino acids. V lost 2 bases and J 1 base, leaving 11 bases between the germline ends. The germline V gene has CDR1 LGHNA and CDR2 YSLEER. The CDR3 nucleotides are TGCGCCAGCAGCCAATTCCTCAGTCGTAACTATGGCTACACCTTC. Its translation is CASSQFLSRNYGYTF.